This T cell receptor beta chain was documented in a study of cytomegalovirus exposure and HLA in healthy donors. Overall study: Counted in an early data release were about 85 million unique TCRs from HLA-typed donors. Findings of the study overall: In vitro data verified a few CMV-associated chains as specific for CMV antigens. In an earlier analysis, most TCR beta V segments were productive about 87% or about 30% of the time.

60 Vbeta and 13 Jbeta primers were used in PCR. Method: immunoSEQ multiplex PCR; TCRdb's copy keeps in-frame clones and lacks some. The sample has about 140,000 clones; 70% to 90% are singletons. J lost 11 bases, V lost 4 bases, and 10 bases had no gene match. Per the germline V gene, CDR1 is MNHEY and CDR2 is SVGAGI. CDR3 size: 13 residues. Worth noting for this clone: The antigen remains undetermined.

This cohort consisted of healthy bone marrow donors. This clonotype originated in a man aged 45-65 years in good health and CMV-seronegative. The chain recombines TRBV6-5 with TRBJ1-1, with 7 nucleotides matching TRBD1. Material: PBMCs. CDR3 sequence reads: CASSSTYQGEAFF. The DNA for the CDR3 is TGTGCCAGCAGTTCGACCTATCAGGGGGAGGCTTTCTTT.